The sequence of this TCR beta chain was determined in a study of radiation and T cells in renal cell carcinoma. Clones were read by immunoSEQ multiplex PCR, and TCRdb kept only the in-frame ones, dropping some. The table has 120,000 or so clones, around nine tenths seen once. The time point: blood 2 weeks post-SBRT. Treatment specified: 15 Gy SBRT to primary tumor, nephrectomy 4 weeks later. Material: blood, obtained from a patient whose treatment included radiotherapy and nephrectomy. This TCR came from a woman in her seventies with renal cell carcinoma.

CDR3 nucleotides: TGTGCCAGCAGCTTAGTCGGGGAGCGGCTCCACTTT. It translates to CASSLVGERLHF. The gene calls are TRBV7-2 and TRBJ1-6, with D unresolved. CDR3 length: 12 amino acids. The V gene's germline CDR1 is SGHTA and CDR2 FQGNSA. Trimming took 1 base from V and 16 from J, leaving 11 bases between them.